This T cell receptor (beta chain) was recovered during a study of cytomegalovirus exposure and HLA in healthy donors. Germline CDR1 reads LNHDA; CDR2 reads SQIVND (reference sequence). The CDR3 loop spans 16 amino acids. With 0 bases removed from V and 6 bases from J, the gap between germline ends came to 15 bases. While unrecorded immune exposures were likely, the donors were nominally healthy when sampled. The PCR had 60 Vbeta and 13 Jbeta primers. Authors' processing steps: Among the unique TCR beta chains that a later analysis counted, about 84 million in all, about 11 million were shared. The protocol was immunoSEQ multiplex PCR, while the TCRdb copy is restricted to in-frame clones and leaves out a portion. V, J and clone size reflect that table, while D and trimming were determined from the DNA. Of fewer than 200,000 clones listed, under 85% were seen once; the top ten hold roughly 1.6%.

This TCR derives from a man aged 50-60 years in good health and CMV-seronegative. This chain links TRBV19 with TRBJ1-5; D not resolved. Sequencing was performed on PBMCs. Here the CDR3 reads CASSIEVKGRGQPQHF. CDR3 sequence (DNA): TGTGCCAGTAGTATAGAAGTCAAGGGTCGGGGTCAGCCCCAGCATTTT.